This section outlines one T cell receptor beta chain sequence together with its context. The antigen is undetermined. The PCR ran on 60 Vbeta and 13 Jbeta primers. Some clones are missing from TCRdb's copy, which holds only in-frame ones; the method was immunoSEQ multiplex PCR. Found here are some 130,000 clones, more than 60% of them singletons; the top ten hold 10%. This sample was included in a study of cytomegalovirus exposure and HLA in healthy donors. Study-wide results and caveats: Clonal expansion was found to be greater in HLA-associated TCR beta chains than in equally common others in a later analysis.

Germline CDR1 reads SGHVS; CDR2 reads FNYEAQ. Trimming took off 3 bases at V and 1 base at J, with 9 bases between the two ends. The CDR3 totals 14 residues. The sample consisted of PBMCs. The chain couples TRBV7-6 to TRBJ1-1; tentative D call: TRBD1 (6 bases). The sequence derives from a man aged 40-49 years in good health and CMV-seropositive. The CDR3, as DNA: TGTGCCAGCAGCTTGGGGGCAGCGAACACTGAAGCTTTCTTT. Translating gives CASSLGAANTEAFF.